What follows are 18 T cell receptor beta chains derived from one specimen sequenced in a study of blood T cell repertoires in COVID-19. Clones were sequenced by immunoSEQ multiplex PCR, and TCRdb holds only the in-frame ones, with some missing. The repertoire holds fewer than 100,000 clones, with roughly 77% as singletons. Sequencing input: peripheral blood. The receptors come from a human donor in a cohort sampled during active COVID-19.

Only one count was recorded for this clone. The chain carries TRBV15 and TRBJ1-1; weak D call: TRBD1 (6 bases). Germline CDR1 is LNHNV and CDR2 is YYDKDF (reference sequence). This CDR3 has 15 residues. V was pared by 1 base and J by 1 base, with 10 bases between. CDR3 sequence: CATSRVRGANTEAFF. The DNA for the CDR3 is TGTGCCACCAGCAGAGTGCGGGGGGCGAACACTGAAGCTTTCTTT. The full variable domain, completed using reference TRBV15 and TRBJ1-1, is DAMVIQNPRYQVTQFGKPVTLSCSQTLNHNVMYWYQQKSSQAPKLLFHYYDKDFNNEADTPDNFQSRRPNTSFCFLDIRSPGLGDTAMYLCATSRVRGANTEAFFGQGTRLTVV.

The J gene is TRBJ1-2, the V gene TRBV5-4, with 11 nucleotides matching TRBD1. The CDR3 contains 16 residues. CDR1 and CDR2 from the germline V gene are SGHNT and YYREEE (reference sequence). V gave up 4 bases and J gave up 2 bases; unmatched junction bases: 7. The chain's CDR3 is CASSPGQGVRNYGYTF. CDR3 in DNA: TGTGCCAGCAGCCCGGGACAGGGGGTCAGGAACTATGGCTACACCTTC. The full variable domain, in which reference TRBV5-4 and TRBJ1-2 provide the parts outside the CDR3, is ETGVTQSPTHLIKTRGQQVTLRCSSQSGHNTVSWYQQALGQGPQFIFQYYREEENGRGNFPPRFSGLQFPNYSSELNVNALELDDSALYLCASSPGQGVRNYGYTFGSGTRLTVV.

The V gene is TRBV29-1, the J gene TRBJ2-3, with 7 bases lining up with TRBD1. The CDR3 runs 13 residues. Trimming took 5 bases from V and 3 from J; bases not matched to a gene: 5. The germline gives CDR1 SQVTM, CDR2 ANQGSEA. The CDR3 DNA reads TGCAGCGTTAGACAGGGCGGAACAGATACGCAGTATTTT. This codes for CSVRQGGTDTQYF.

This chain joins TRBV6-5 and TRBJ2-5; D is perhaps TRBD1 (5 bases). Trimming shortened V by 0 bases and J by 5 bases, and 13 bases separated the two germline ends. Germline assignment: CDR1 MNHEY and CDR2 SVGAGI. The CDR3 runs 15 residues. Here the CDR3 reads CASSYSGAKLETQYF. The CDR3 coding sequence is TGTGCCAGCAGTTACTCAGGGGCAAAACTGGAGACCCAGTACTTC.

The chain employs TRBV9 and TRBJ1-1, with 8 bases fitting TRBD1. The trim removed 4 bases at V and 10 bases at J, leaving 9 bases unmatched. CDR3 length: 13 residues. The V gene's germline CDR1 is SGDLS and CDR2 YYNGEE. The CDR3 spells CASSQQPTGAAFF. CDR3 in DNA: TGTGCCAGCAGCCAGCAACCGACAGGGGCAGCTTTCTTT.

This chain links TRBV6-5 with TRBJ2-7, with D unclear. V was clipped by 7 bases and J by 9 bases, with 22 bases between them. This CDR3 region has 14 residues. The germline V gene encodes CDR1 MNHEY and CDR2 SVGAGI. The CDR3 DNA sequence: TGTGCCAGCACGAGGATCCCGTCTGTCGCCGGGCAGTACTTC. Residues: CASTRIPSVAGQYF.

The V gene is TRBV5-5, the J gene TRBJ1-1; the match to TRBD1 covers 9 bases. This CDR3 contains 17 residues. Germline trimming cut 0 bases from V and 6 bases from J; bases unmatched to any gene: 12. Germline V gene sequence: CDR1 SGHKS, CDR2 YYEKEE (reference sequence). CDR3 sequence reads: CASSLGLGLQGAPEAFF. CDR3 DNA: TGTGCCAGCAGCTTGGGACTGGGTTTACAGGGGGCCCCTGAAGCTTTCTTT.

As for this clone: Other DNA variants within this sample encode the same CDR3. The V gene is TRBV9, the J gene TRBJ2-3; D ambiguous. The CDR3 totals 13 residues. In germline, CDR1 is SGDLS, CDR2 YYNGEE. The ends were cut back, 2 bases at V and 0 bases at J, with 4 bases in the middle. The CDR3 DNA sequence: TGTGCCAGCAGCGTCCTGAGCACAGATACGCAGTATTTT. It translates to CASSVLSTDTQYF.

This chain connects TRBV7-2 to TRBJ2-7; 8 bases match TRBD2. CDR3 length: 15 amino acids. The germline gives CDR1 SGHTA, CDR2 FQGNSA. V lost 1 base and J lost 0; bases outside the gene matches: 2. CDR3 sequence reads: CASSLGAGGSYEQYF. As DNA, the CDR3 is TGTGCCAGCAGCTTAGGGGCGGGAGGCTCCTACGAGCAGTACTTC.

The chain couples TRBV7-9 to TRBJ1-1; possible D gene TRBD1, 5 bases. V gave up 5 bases and J gave up 10 bases, with 23 bases separating them. From germline, CDR1 is SEHNR and CDR2 FQNEAQ (reference sequence). The CDR3 runs 15 residues. CDR3 amino acids: CASSPEWGEEVGAFF. The CDR3 nucleotides read TGTGCCAGCAGCCCGGAGTGGGGGGAAGAGGTAGGAGCTTTCTTT.

This chain connects TRBV28 to TRBJ2-7, with 7 bases fitting TRBD2. The ends lost 6 bases at V and 0 bases at J; junction bases unmatched: 8. The CDR3 totals 15 residues. Germline V gene sequence: CDR1 MDHEN, CDR2 SYDVKM. CDR3 sequence reads: CASSSHRDYSYEQYF. The CDR3 nucleotides read TGTGCCAGCAGCAGCCACCGGGACTACTCCTACGAGCAGTACTTC.

The chain has TRBV19 and TRBJ2-1; the D is unclear. V lost 3 bases and J 4 bases, leaving 19 bases between the germline ends. CDR3 size: 17 residues. CDR1 LNHDA and CDR2 SQIVND come from the germline V gene (reference sequence). The CDR3 DNA sequence: TGTGCCAGTAGTATTTCGCCAACCCCCTCCAGATACAATGAGCAGTTCTTC. Encoded protein: CASSISPTPSRYNEQFF.

The chain joins TRBV6-6 to TRBJ1-2; 8 nucleotides match TRBD1. This CDR3 has 15 amino acids. CDR1 and CDR2 from the germline V gene are MNHNY and SVGAGI (reference sequence). Trimming removed 2 bases from V and 5 bases from J; junction bases left unmatched: 7. The CDR3 region is CASSYSDRGWYGYTF. For the CDR3, the DNA is TGTGCCAGCAGTTACAGCGACAGGGGATGGTATGGCTACACCTTC.

The CDR3 spells CAITSYNEQFF. The CDR3 DNA sequence: TGTGCCATCACGTCCTACAATGAGCAGTTCTTC. The genes are TRBV10-3 and TRBJ2-1; no clear D. The length of the CDR3 is 11 residues. Trimming took off 7 bases at V and 1 base at J, with 2 bases between the two ends. The germline gives CDR1 ENHRY, CDR2 SYGVKD.

The chain employs TRBV5-1 and TRBJ2-1; 8 bases line up with TRBD2. Germline loops: CDR1 SGHRS, CDR2 YFSETQ. This CDR3 spans 15 amino acids. V was clipped by 4 bases and J by 5 bases; unmatched bases: 8. The CDR3 bases are TGCGCCAGCAGCGGCCTCGCGGGAGGTGACAATGAGCAGTTCTTC. The encoded protein is CASSGLAGGDNEQFF.

J is TRBJ2-1 and V is TRBV15, with 9 nucleotides matching TRBD2. V was clipped by 0 bases and J by 14 bases; unmatched bases: 11. This CDR3 contains 15 residues. Germline-derived CDR1 and CDR2 are LNHNV and YYDKDF (reference sequence). This CDR3 is CATSRDRVSSGTEFF. The CDR3 DNA reads as TGTGCCACCAGCAGAGATCGAGTGTCTAGCGGGACAGAGTTCTTC.

As concerns this clone: Other DNA sequences in this sample translate to the same CDR3. The J gene is TRBJ2-7, the V gene TRBV3-1 (or the pseudogene TRBV3-2); D remains ambiguous. Looked up from germline, CDR1 is LGHDT and CDR2 is YNNKEL (reference sequence). CDR3 length: 14 amino acids. V shed 0 bases and J shed 0 bases, with 6 bases lying between them. For the CDR3, the DNA is TGTGCCAGCAGCCAAGACACAGTCTCCTACGAGCAGTACTTC. It codes for CASSQDTVSYEQYF.

This chain links TRBV18 with TRBJ2-5, with 7 bases matching TRBD1. The germline CDR1 and CDR2 sequences are KGHSH and LQKENI. Trimming cost V 3 bases and J 4 bases; bases outside gene matches: 2. The CDR3 spans 13 residues. The CDR3: CASSPGQAETQYF. CDR3 DNA sequence: TGTGCCAGCTCACCCGGACAGGCAGAGACCCAGTACTTC. Combining the CDR3 with reference TRBV18 and TRBJ2-5 gives the whole variable domain NAGVMQNPRHLVRRRGQEARLRCSPMKGHSHVYWYRQLPEEGLKFMVYLQKENIIDESGMPKERFSAEFPKEGPSILRIQQVVRGDSAAYFCASSPGQAETQYFGPGTRLLVL.